Listed below are T cell receptor beta chains from one sample, sequenced in a study of T cells in tuberculosis. The table came from immunoSEQ multiplex PCR; TCRdb's copy has only in-frame clones and leaves some out. The sample consists of approximately 46,000 clones, nearly 95% of them appearing once. The source material was PBMCs, sampled at tuberculosis diagnosis. The receptors derive from an adult with tuberculosis. Each CDR3 is given with its conserved first and last residue. D genes are given only for firm matches. Rows give clone size only sometimes, using once, few, many, or a class for an expanded clone.

TRBJ2-1 . TRBD1 TRBV6-5 TGTGCCAGCAACCAAAACAGGGGCGCATTCAATGAGCAGTTCTTC CASNQNRGAFNEQFF
TRBJ1-2 once TRBD1 TRBV5-6 TGTGCCAGCAGCCTCGGGACAGGGGATCGGTTTGGTGGCTACACCTTC CASSLGTGDRFGGYTF
TRBJ2-4 . . TRBV19 TGTGCCAGTATAGGAGCCGCGGACATTCAGTACTTC CASIGAADIQYF
TRBJ1-1 . . TRBV29-1 TGCAGCGTTGAAGGACAGACGAACACTGAAGCTTTCTTT CSVEGQTNTEAFF
TRBJ2-7 . TRBD1 TRBV27 TGTGCCAGCAGCGAATTAAAAACCGGGACAGGGCTCGAATACGAGCAGTACTTC CASSELKTGTGLEYEQYF
TRBJ2-1 . TRBD2 TRBV9 TGTGCCAGCAGCGTAAGGACTAGTTCCAATGAGCAGTTCTTC CASSVRTSSNEQFF
TRBJ2-7 . TRBD2 TRBV10-3 TGTGCCATCAGAAATACGGGACTAGCGGGTGATGAGCAGTACTTC CAIRNTGLAGDEQYF
TRBJ1-1 . . TRBV28 TGTGCCAGTGAACAGGTCATGAACACTGAAGCTTTCTTT CASEQVMNTEAFF
TRBJ1-5 . TRBD1 TRBV5-8 TGTGCCAGCAGCTTCCGGGGACAGCTGGATCAGCCCCAGCATTTT CASSFRGQLDQPQHF
TRBJ1-5 . . TRBV7-2 TGTGCCAGCAGCTTAGTTCGGGGCAATCAGCCCCAGCATTTT CASSLVRGNQPQHF
TRBJ2-7 . TRBD1 TRBV6-6 TGTGCCAGCAGGGCGACAGGGGGCTCCTACGAGCAGTACTTC CASRATGGSYEQYF
TRBJ2-7 once TRBD1 TRBV19 TGTGCCAGTAGTATCCGAGAGGGACAGTTGTACGAGCAGTACTTC CASSIREGQLYEQYF
TRBJ2-3 . TRBD2 TRBV5-4 TGTGCCAGCAGCAACACGATTCGGACTAGCCAAGATACGCAGTATTTT CASSNTIRTSQDTQYF
TRBJ2-1 . . TRBV4-1 TGCGCCAGCAGCCAAGGGCCATATGAGCAGTTCTTC CASSQGPYEQFF
TRBJ2-2 once . TRBV28 TGTGCCACCCAGTCCGGGGAGCTGTTTTTT CATQSGELFF
TRBJ2-1 . . TRBV9 TGTGCCAGCAGCGTAGCATCTAGCAGCAATGAGCAGTTCTTC CASSVASSSNEQFF
TRBJ2-6 . TRBD1 TRBV18 TGTGCCAGCTCACCTAGACAGGGTCCCTCTGGGGCCAACGTCCTGACTTTC CASSPRQGPSGANVLTF
TRBJ1-2 . . TRBV6-5 TGTGCCAGCAGTGAGGGATACGGCGGCCATGGCTACACCTTC CASSEGYGGHGYTF
TRBJ2-3 once TRBD1 TRBV10-1 TGCGCCAGCAGTGAGTTATCAGGGGGTACGCAGTATTTT CASSELSGGTQYF
TRBJ2-5 once . TRBV15 TGTGCCACCAGCAGAGATCGTAAACAGGAAGAGACCCAGTACTTC CATSRDRKQEETQYF
TRBJ2-5 . . TRBV6-5 TGTGCCAGCAGTTACACCTCCGGGGGTTTCAAAGAGACCCAGTACTTC CASSYTSGGFKETQYF
TRBJ2-5 . TRBD2 TRBV28 TGTGCCAGCAGTTTTTACGGGAGGGCCGCAAGTTACTTC CASSFYGRAASYF
TRBJ2-7 . TRBD1 TRBV11-1 TGTGCCAGCAGCATAGAGACAGGGGCTAGCTCCTACGAGCAGTACTTC CASSIETGASSYEQYF
TRBJ2-1 . . TRBV6-5 TGTGCCAGCAGTTCAGGGGTGGCGTCCTACAATGAGCAGTTCTTC CASSSGVASYNEQFF
TRBJ2-1 . . TRBV19 TGTGCCAGTAGTGGGGCGCGAGGGGGTGAGCAGTTCTTC CASSGARGGEQFF
TRBJ2-7 . TRBD2 TRBV5-1 TGCGCCAGCAGCTTGGCGGGGGGGCCCAGGGACGAGCAGTACTTC CASSLAGGPRDEQYF
TRBJ2-6 . TRBD1 TRBV28 TGTGCCAGCAGTTACAGGGGGCGGCGTGGGGCCAACGTCCTGACTTTC CASSYRGRRGANVLTF
TRBJ2-3 . . TRBV5-4 TGTGCCAGCAGCGACGTCGGAGGTCCGGATACGCAGTATTTT CASSDVGGPDTQYF